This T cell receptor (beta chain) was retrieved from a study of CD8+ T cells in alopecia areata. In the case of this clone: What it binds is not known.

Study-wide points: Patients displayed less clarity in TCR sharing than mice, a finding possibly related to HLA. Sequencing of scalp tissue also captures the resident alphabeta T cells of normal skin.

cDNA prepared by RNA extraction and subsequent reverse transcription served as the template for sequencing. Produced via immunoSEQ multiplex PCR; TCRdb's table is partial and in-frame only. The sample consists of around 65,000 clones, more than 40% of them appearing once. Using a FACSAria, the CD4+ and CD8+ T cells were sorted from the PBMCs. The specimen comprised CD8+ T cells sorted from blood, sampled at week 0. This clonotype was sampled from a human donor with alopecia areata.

CDR3 coding DNA: TGTGCCAGCAGCCCGGGGGGGATCGCCGGGGAGCTGTTTTTT. Protein sequence: CASSPGGIAGELFF. The genes are TRBV7-3 and TRBJ2-2; 8 bases are shared with TRBD2. The CDR3 consists of 14 residues. V was pared by 5 bases and J by 6 bases, with 5 bases of the junction left unmatched. Germline CDR1 is SGHTA and CDR2 is FQGTGA.